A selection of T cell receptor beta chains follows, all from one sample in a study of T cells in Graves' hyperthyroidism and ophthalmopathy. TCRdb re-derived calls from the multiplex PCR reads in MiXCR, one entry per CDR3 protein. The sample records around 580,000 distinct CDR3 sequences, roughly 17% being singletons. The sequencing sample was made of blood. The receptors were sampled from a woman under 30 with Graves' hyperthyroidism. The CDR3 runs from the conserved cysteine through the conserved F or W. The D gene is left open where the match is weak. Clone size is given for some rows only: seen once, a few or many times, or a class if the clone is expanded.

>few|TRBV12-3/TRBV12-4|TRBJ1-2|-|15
TGTGCCAGCAGTTTAGGGCCCGCGAAAAACTATGGCTACACCTTC
CASSLGPAKNYGYTF
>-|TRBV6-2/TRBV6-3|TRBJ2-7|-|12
TGTGCCAGCAGCCACACCGAGTACGAGCAGTACTTC
CASSHTEYEQYF
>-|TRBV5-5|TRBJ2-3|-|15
TGTGCCAGCAGCCCAGGGTGGGATACGACAGATACGCAGTATTTT
CASSPGWDTTDTQYF
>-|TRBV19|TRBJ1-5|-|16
TGTGCCAGCAGTATAGATATGAGGAGGGGCCATCAGCCCCAGCATTTT
CASSIDMRRGHQPQHF
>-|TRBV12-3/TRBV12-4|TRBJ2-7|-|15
TGTGCCAGCAGTTTAGCTGCGGGACGGCAATCCGAGCAGTACTTC
CASSLAAGRQSEQYF
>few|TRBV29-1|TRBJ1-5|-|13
TGCAGCGTTGTACCCGTAAGCAATCAGCCCCAGCATTTT
CSVVPVSNQPQHF
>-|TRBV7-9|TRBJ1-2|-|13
TGTGCCAGCAGCCCGGCGCAGGGCCGAGGCTACACCTTC
CASSPAQGRGYTF
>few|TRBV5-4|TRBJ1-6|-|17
TGTGCCAGCAGCTTGGATCTGGGGATGGTGGGGACTTCACCCCTCCACTTT
CASSLDLGMVGTSPLHF
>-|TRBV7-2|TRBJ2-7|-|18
TGTGCCAGCAGCTTTTCTATTAGGCCCATGGGGGCAGTCTACGAGCAGTACTTC
CASSFSIRPMGAVYEQYF
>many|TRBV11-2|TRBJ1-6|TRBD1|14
TGTGCCAGCAGCTTATCGACAGGGGAATCACCCCTCCACTTT
CASSLSTGESPLHF
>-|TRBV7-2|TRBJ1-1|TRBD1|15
TGTGCCAGCAGCTTAGTTAGGACAGGGGACACTGAAGCTTTCTTT
CASSLVRTGDTEAFF
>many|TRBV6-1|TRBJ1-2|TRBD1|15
TGTGCCAGCAGTTTTTCTACAGGGGCGGGTGATGGCTACACCTTC
CASSFSTGAGDGYTF
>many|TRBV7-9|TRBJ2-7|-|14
TGTGCCAGCAGTTCCTCCGGGAGCCAGCCGGAGCAGTACTTC
CASSSSGSQPEQYF
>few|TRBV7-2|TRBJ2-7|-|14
TGTGCCAGCAGCGTGGGGGGGGGCCTCCTCGAGCAGTACTTC
CASSVGGGLLEQYF
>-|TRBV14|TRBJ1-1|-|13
TGTGCCAGCAGCCAAGTAGGGAACACTGAAGCTTTCTTT
CASSQVGNTEAFF
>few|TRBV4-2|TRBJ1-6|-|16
TGTGCCAGCAGCCAGGCTTGGGATACACCTAATTCACCCCTCCACTTT
CASSQAWDTPNSPLHF
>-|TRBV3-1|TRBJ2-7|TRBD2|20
TGTGCCAGCACCCCGGCGGCGGGCGGGATACTAGCGGGAGGCTCCTACGAGCAGTACTTC
CASTPAAGGILAGGSYEQYF
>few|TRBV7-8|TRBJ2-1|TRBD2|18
TGTGCCAGCAGCTACAGGGCAAACGGACTAGCGGGATGGAATGAGCAGTTCTTC
CASSYRANGLAGWNEQFF
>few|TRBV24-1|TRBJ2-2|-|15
TGTGCCACCAGTGATCGGCGGGTGAACACCGGGGAGCTGTTTTTT
CATSDRRVNTGELFF
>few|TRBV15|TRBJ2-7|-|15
TGTGCCACCAGCAGAGATCTCGACCTGGTAAGGGAGCAGTACTTC
CATSRDLDLVREQYF
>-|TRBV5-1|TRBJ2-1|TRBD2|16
TGCGCCAGCAGCTTGTCCGGGACTACCAAATACAATGAGCAGTTCTTC
CASSLSGTTKYNEQFF
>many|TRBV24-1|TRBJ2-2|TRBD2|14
TGTGCCACCAGGATGGGACTAGACACCGGGGAGCTGTTTTTT
CATRMGLDTGELFF
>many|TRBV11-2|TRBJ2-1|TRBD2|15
TGTGCCAGCAGCTTAAGGGCGGGGGGAGTTATTGAGCAGTTCTTC
CASSLRAGGVIEQFF
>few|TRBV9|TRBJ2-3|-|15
TGTGCCAGCAGCGTAATCATAGCTGGTGCGGATACGCAGTATTTT
CASSVIIAGADTQYF
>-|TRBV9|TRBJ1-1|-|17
TGTGCCAGCAGCGCGGCAGGCGACATTAGGGCCCCGGGTGAAGCTTTCTTT
CASSAAGDIRAPGEAFF
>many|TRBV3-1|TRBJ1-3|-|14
TGTGCCAGCAGCCAAGGTGATGGGCCGAACACCATATATTTT
CASSQGDGPNTIYF
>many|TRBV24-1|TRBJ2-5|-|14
TGTGCCACCAGTGATTTTAGTGGGCGGGAGACCCAGTACTTC
CATSDFSGRETQYF
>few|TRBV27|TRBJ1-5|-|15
TGTGCCAGCGGGGGGGGGGTAGGGGGAATATCGCCCCAGCATTTT
CASGGGVGGISPQHF
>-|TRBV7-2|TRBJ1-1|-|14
TGTGCCAGCAGCTTAGGCTACAGGAACACTGAAGCTTTCTTT
CASSLGYRNTEAFF
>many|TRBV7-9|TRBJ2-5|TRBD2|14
TGTGCCAGCAGCTCTCCTAGCGGGATTAAGACCCAGTACTTC
CASSSPSGIKTQYF
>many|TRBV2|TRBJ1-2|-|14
TGTGCCAGCACCGAACGGGGGCGCCCCGGTGGCTACACCTTC
CASTERGRPGGYTF
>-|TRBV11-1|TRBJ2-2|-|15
TGTGCCAGCACCCCCCGTGAGTCGGGCACCGGGGAGCTGTTTTTT
CASTPRESGTGELFF
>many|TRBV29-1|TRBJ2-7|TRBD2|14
TGCAGCGTTAGAGGGACTAGCGTCGCCTACGAGCAGTACTTC
CSVRGTSVAYEQYF
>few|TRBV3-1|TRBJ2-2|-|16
TGTGCCAGCAGCCAAGATAAAATGAGGAATACCGGGGAGCTGTTTTTT
CASSQDKMRNTGELFF
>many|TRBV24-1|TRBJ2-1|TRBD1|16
TGTGCCACCAGTGATGCCCAAGGACAGGGGTCCAATGAGCAGTTCTTC
CATSDAQGQGSNEQFF
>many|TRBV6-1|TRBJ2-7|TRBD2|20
TGTGCCAGCAGAAGATGGTCGGGGTCCAATCCAGCGGGAGTCCCCTACGAGCAGTACTTC
CASRRWSGSNPAGVPYEQYF
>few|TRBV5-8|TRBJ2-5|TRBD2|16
TGTGCCAGCAGCTTTTTGGGACTAGCGGGAGAAGAGACCCAGTACTTC
CASSFLGLAGEETQYF
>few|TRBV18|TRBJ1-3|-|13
TGTGCCAGCGCAAGTAACTCTGGAAACACCATATATTTT
CASASNSGNTIYF
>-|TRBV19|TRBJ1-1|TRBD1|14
TGTGCCAGTAGTATTGGACAGGTACGAACTGAAGCTTTCTTT
CASSIGQVRTEAFF
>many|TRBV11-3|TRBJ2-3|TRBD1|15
TGTGCCAGCAGCAAAAACAGGGGGCGTGCAGATACGCAGTATTTT
CASSKNRGRADTQYF
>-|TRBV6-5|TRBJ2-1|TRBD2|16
TGTGCCAGCAGTTACGGGACTACCTTCTCCTACAATGAGCAGTTCTTC
CASSYGTTFSYNEQFF
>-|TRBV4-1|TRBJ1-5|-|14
TGCGCCAGCAGCCAAGGACAGGACAATCAGCCCCAGCATTTT
CASSQGQDNQPQHF